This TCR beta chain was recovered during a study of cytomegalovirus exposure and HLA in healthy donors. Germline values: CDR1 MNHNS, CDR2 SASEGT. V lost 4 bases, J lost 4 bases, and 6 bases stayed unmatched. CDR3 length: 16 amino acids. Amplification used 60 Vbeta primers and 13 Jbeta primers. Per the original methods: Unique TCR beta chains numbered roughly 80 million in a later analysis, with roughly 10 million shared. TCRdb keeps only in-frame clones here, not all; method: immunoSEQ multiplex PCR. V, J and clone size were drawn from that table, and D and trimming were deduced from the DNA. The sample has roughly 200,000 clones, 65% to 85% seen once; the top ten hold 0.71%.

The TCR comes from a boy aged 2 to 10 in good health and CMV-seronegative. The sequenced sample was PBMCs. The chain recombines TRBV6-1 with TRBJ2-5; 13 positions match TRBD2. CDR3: CASSVTSGGPIETQYF. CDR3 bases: TGTGCCAGCAGTGTGACTAGCGGGGGGCCAATAGAGACCCAGTACTTC.